Detailed here is one T cell receptor (beta chain). This record belongs to a study of blood T cell repertoires in COVID-19. Study-level background: Italy, Spain and the United States were the sources of the convalescent and acute COVID-19 samples.

Per the original methods: For nucleated cells, counts were estimated from reference gene primer amplification. Using immunoSEQ multiplex PCR, the repertoire was profiled, and TCRdb retains in-frame clones only, with some absent. V and J calls and clone size are given by that table; D and trimming were obtained from the DNA. Of 390,000 or so clones listed, approximately 87% are singletons. Participants came from about 23 US areas, aged about 18 to 89 years. Donors in Cohort 3 who had recovered were those with two negative PCRs, healthcare professional clearance, or resolution of their symptoms. The CDR3 is 13 residues long. Trimming shortened V by 3 bases and J by 5 bases, and 10 bases separated the two germline ends.

The genes are TRBV12-3 or TRBV12-4 and TRBJ1-1; D perhaps matches TRBD1 (5 bases). This TCR was sampled from a woman aged 45-65 years who had recovered from COVID-19. What was sequenced was PBMCs or T cells enriched from blood (not recorded which). In nucleotides, the CDR3 is TGTGCCAGCAGTTTTCAAGGGGAAACTGAAGCTTTCTTT. Protein sequence: CASSFQGETEAFF.